A single sample is the source of the 25 T cell receptor beta chains below, sequenced in a study of blood T cell repertoires in COVID-19. Assay: immunoSEQ multiplex PCR; the TCRdb copy retains only in-frame clones and omits some. The data contain under 95,000 clones, roughly four fifths of them singletons. Sequenced input: peripheral blood. These TCRs come from a woman older than 75 with acute or convalescent COVID-19.

V usage is TRBV10-2 and J usage is TRBJ2-3, with D tentatively TRBD2 (6 bases). Deletions cut 0 bases from V and 0 bases from J, with 19 bases between. CDR3 length: 19 residues. Germline CDR1 is WSHSY and CDR2 is SAAADI. The CDR3 reads CASSESGTGTAASTDTQYF. The CDR3 nucleotides read TGCGCCAGCAGTGAGTCTGGAACCGGGACTGCAGCTAGCACAGATACGCAGTATTTT.

The rearrangement joins TRBV3-1 (or the pseudogene TRBV3-2) to TRBJ2-7; the match to TRBD2 covers 8 bases. CDR3 length: 14 amino acids. Germline values: CDR1 LGHDT, CDR2 YNNKEL (reference sequence). Trimming took 6 bases from V and 0 from J; bases not matched to a gene: 4. CDR3 nucleotide sequence: TGTGCCAGCAGGGCGAGCGGGGGCTCCTACGAGCAGTACTTC. Translating gives CASRASGGSYEQYF.

CDR3 coding DNA: TGCGCCAGCAGCTTGGGAGGGACTAGCCGTTACAATGAGCAGTTCTTC. Its translation: CASSLGGTSRYNEQFF. The rearrangement joins TRBV5-1 to TRBJ2-1, with 9 bases matching TRBD2. Germline V gene data show CDR1 as SGHRS and CDR2 as YFSETQ. The CDR3 loop spans 16 amino acids. V lost 0 bases and J lost 4; bases outside the gene matches: 5.

V is TRBV9 and J is TRBJ1-5; 10 bases are shared with TRBD1. In germline, CDR1 is SGDLS, CDR2 YYNGEE. This CDR3 has 16 residues. The trim removed 4 bases at V and 1 base at J, leaving 5 bases unmatched. CDR3 protein: CASSPGTGASNQPQHF. The DNA of the CDR3 is TGTGCCAGCAGCCCCGGGACAGGGGCGAGCAATCAGCCCCAGCATTTT.

The chain joins TRBV9 to TRBJ2-3, with 9 bases that match TRBD2. The V segment lost 3 bases and the J segment 2 bases; nucleotides outside the gene matches: 4. The length of the CDR3 is 15 residues. In germline, CDR1 is SGDLS, CDR2 YYNGEE. Written as DNA, the CDR3 is TGTGCCAGCAGCGAGCGACTAGCGGACACAGATACGCAGTATTTT. Its protein product is CASSERLADTDTQYF. The full variable domain, completed using reference TRBV9 and TRBJ2-3, is DSGVTQTPKHLITATGQRVTLRCSPRSGDLSVYWYQQSLDQGLQFLIQYYNGEERAKGNILERFSAQQFPDLHSELNLSSLELGDSALYFCASSERLADTDTQYFGPGTRLTVL.

This clone has just one count. The chain employs TRBV11-2 and TRBJ2-5; 11 bases are shared with TRBD1. There are 16 residues in the CDR3. Germline V gene lookup returns CDR1 SGHAT and CDR2 FQNNGV. Trimming took 0 bases from V and 4 from J; bases not matched to a gene: 4. In DNA form, the CDR3 reads TGTGCCAGCAGCTTAGAGAGGACAGGGGGCCGAGAGACCCAGTACTTC. Its protein product is CASSLERTGGRETQYF.

The J gene is TRBJ1-5, the V gene TRBV5-1; no reliable D call. Trimming stripped 4 bases from V and 1 base from J, with 9 bases between. The CDR3 runs to 14 residues. Germline values: CDR1 SGHRS, CDR2 YFSETQ. DNA for the CDR3: TGCGCCAGCAGCGCGGGAGAGAGCAATCAGCCCCAGCATTTT. It yields the protein CASSAGESNQPQHF.

The gene calls are TRBV9 and TRBJ2-2; 11 positions agree with TRBD2. Trimming cost V 0 bases and J 6 bases; bases outside gene matches: 4. Germline V gives CDR1 SGDLS, CDR2 YYNGEE. CDR3 size: 16 residues. CDR3 DNA: TGTGCCAGCAGCGTAGCGACTAGCGGGATAGCCGGGGAGCTGTTTTTT. It yields the protein CASSVATSGIAGELFF.

This rearrangement joins TRBV10-1 to TRBJ2-2; 11 bases are shared with TRBD2. Germline V CDR1 and CDR2: WNHNN, SYGVQD (reference sequence). CDR3 length: 14 residues. With 7 bases clipped from V and 6 bases from J, the junction kept 4 bases outside the gene matches. DNA of the CDR3: TGCGCCAGCATGGTAGCGGGAGGGTCCGGGGAGCTGTTTTTT. This sequence encodes CASMVAGGSGELFF.

The J gene is TRBJ2-1, the V gene TRBV9; TRBD2 matches at 7 bases. CDR3 length: 16 residues. V lost 1 base, J lost 6 bases, and 10 bases stayed unmatched. CDR1 is SGDLS, CDR2 YYNGEE, per germline. CDR3 residues: CASSVSSSGRGNEQFF. CDR3 DNA: TGTGCCAGCAGCGTATCCTCTAGCGGAAGGGGCAATGAGCAGTTCTTC. The entire variable domain, with the rest obtained from reference TRBV9 and TRBJ2-1, is as follows: DSGVTQTPKHLITATGQRVTLRCSPRSGDLSVYWYQQSLDQGLQFLIQYYNGEERAKGNILERFSAQQFPDLHSELNLSSLELGDSALYFCASSVSSSGRGNEQFFGPGTRLTVL.

This clone was seen just once. The chain joins TRBV28 to TRBJ1-1, with TRBD1 identical over 7 bases. Germline V gene data show CDR1 as MDHEN and CDR2 as SYDVKM. The CDR3 covers 17 residues. V lost 11 bases, J lost 0 bases, and 18 bases stayed unmatched. The chain's CDR3 is CACTPTWDRGMNTEAFF. In nucleotides, the CDR3 is TGTGCCTGTACCCCTACGTGGGACAGAGGGATGAACACTGAAGCTTTCTTT.

V gene TRBV13 combines with J gene TRBJ2-1, with 8 nucleotides matching TRBD2. The CDR3 sequence is 14 residues long. Germline assignment: CDR1 PRHDT and CDR2 FYEKMQ (reference sequence). Unmatched junction bases numbered 6, after V lost 2 bases and J lost 9 bases. In DNA, the CDR3 is TGTGCCAGCAGCTTACGGACTAGCTATATTGAGCAGTTCTTC. It translates to CASSLRTSYIEQFF.

The V call is TRBV7-9, the J call TRBJ1-1; 7 bases agree with TRBD1. This CDR3 is built from 14 residues. The ends lost 5 bases at V and 6 bases at J; junction bases unmatched: 9. Looked up from germline, CDR1 is SEHNR and CDR2 is FQNEAQ (reference sequence). The CDR3 DNA is TGTGCCAGCAGCGAGGGGGCGACTGGTGCTGAAGCTTTCTTT. Translating it yields CASSEGATGAEAFF. Using reference TRBV7-9 and TRBJ1-1 for the parts outside the CDR3, the full variable domain is DTGVSQNPRHKITKRGQNVTFRCDPISEHNRLYWYRQTLGQGPEFLTYFQNEAQLEKSRLLSDRFSAERPKGSFSTLEIQRTEQGDSAMYLCASSEGATGAEAFFGQGTRLTVV.

This chain connects TRBV9 to TRBJ1-2, with 10 bases fitting TRBD1. Germline trimming cut 0 bases from V and 7 bases from J; bases unmatched to any gene: 9. Germline CDR1 and CDR2: SGDLS and YYNGEE. This CDR3 is built from 16 residues. The CDR3 bases are TGTGCCAGCAGCGTAGCTCCCGGGACAGGGGCTGGTGGCTACACCTTC. Translated, it gives CASSVAPGTGAGGYTF.

The V and J genes are TRBV25-1 and TRBJ1-1, with D perhaps TRBD1 (6 bases). Trimming removed 4 bases from V and 10 bases from J, with 13 bases in between. This CDR3 contains 12 residues. Germline-derived CDR1 and CDR2 are MGHDK and SYGVNS. The CDR3, as DNA: TGTGCCAGCAGTGTGGGGGGGGGCTTAGCTTTCTTT. Protein sequence: CASSVGGGLAFF.

In nucleotides, the CDR3 is TGTGCCACCAGCGGCAGTGAGCGGGTAAGCACAGATACGCAGTATTTT. Residues: CATSGSERVSTDTQYF. V usage is TRBV15 and J usage is TRBJ2-3, with D perhaps matching TRBD2 (6 bases). The CDR3 covers 16 residues. The germline CDR1 and CDR2 sequences are LNHNV and YYDKDF (reference sequence). Trimming cost V 5 bases and J 0 bases, with 15 bases left between them.

V gene TRBV19 combines with J gene TRBJ2-1; 9 bases align to TRBD2. This CDR3 region has 15 residues. Germline assignment: CDR1 LNHDA and CDR2 SQIVND (reference sequence). The V gene end was trimmed by 7 bases and the J gene end by 2 bases; junction bases not matched to a gene: 6. The CDR3 here is CASTAGGPAYNEQFF. DNA for the CDR3: TGTGCCAGTACAGCGGGGGGCCCGGCCTACAATGAGCAGTTCTTC.

This clone was counted a few times. The chain has TRBV28 and TRBJ2-3, with TRBD2 as a possible D gene (5 bases). The CDR3 is 12 residues long. Germline lookup yields CDR1 MDHEN and CDR2 SYDVKM. V shed 5 bases and J shed 10 bases, with 13 bases lying between them. CDR3 in DNA: TGTGCCAGCAGTCCCGGACTCAGAGCGCAGTATTTT. Its protein is CASSPGLRAQYF.

This chain links TRBV18 with TRBJ1-2; no clear D. V lost 3 bases and J lost 11, with 13 bases in between. This CDR3 spans 12 amino acids. CDR1 and CDR2 (germline): KGHSH, LQKENI. The CDR3 reads CASSPGPGKYTF. DNA for the CDR3: TGTGCCAGCTCACCTGGCCCCGGGAAATACACCTTC. The full variable domain, in which reference TRBV18 and TRBJ1-2 provide the parts outside the CDR3, is NAGVMQNPRHLVRRRGQEARLRCSPMKGHSHVYWYRQLPEEGLKFMVYLQKENIIDESGMPKERFSAEFPKEGPSILRIQQVVRGDSAAYFCASSPGPGKYTFGSGTRLTVV.

The chain combines TRBV19 with TRBJ2-2; TRBD1 is a possible D gene (6 bases). Germline V lookup: CDR1 LNHDA, CDR2 SQIVND (reference sequence). The CDR3 extends over 16 amino acids. The V end lost 11 bases, the J end lost 6 bases, and 25 bases lay between the germline ends. CDR3 DNA sequence: TGTGCCCTCAGTAAAGGGACACTGGGCGTCCCCGGGGAGCTGTTTTTT. Translated, it gives CALSKGTLGVPGELFF.

The rearrangement joins TRBV3-1 (or the pseudogene TRBV3-2) to TRBJ2-3, with unresolved D. This CDR3 has 14 residues. CDR1 and CDR2 from the germline V gene are LGHDT and YNNKEL (reference sequence). Trimming shortened V by 4 bases and J by 3 bases, and 11 bases separated the two germline ends. CDR3 in DNA: TGTGCCAGCAGCCTTAGCCGTGGGACAGATACGCAGTATTTT. This gives the protein CASSLSRGTDTQYF.

This clone was counted once. This chain uses TRBV28 with TRBJ1-6, with 8 nucleotides matching TRBD1. CDR1 and CDR2 from the germline V gene are MDHEN and SYDVKM. The CDR3 runs to 15 residues. V gave up 2 bases and J gave up 9 bases; unmatched junction bases: 6. DNA of the CDR3: TGTGCCAGCAGTTTACAGGGGGCTTCGGGTTCACCCCTCCACTTT. Translated, it gives CASSLQGASGSPLHF. The full variable domain, completed using reference TRBV28 and TRBJ1-6, is DVKVTQSSRYLVKRTGEKVFLECVQDMDHENMFWYRQDPGLGLRLIYFSYDVKMKEKGDIPEGYSVSREKKERFSLILESASTNQTSMYLCASSLQGASGSPLHFGNGTRLTVT.

V usage is TRBV3-1 (or the pseudogene TRBV3-2) and J usage is TRBJ2-2, with D possibly matching TRBD1 (5 bases). The V end lost 6 bases, the J end lost 4 bases, and 12 bases lay between the germline ends. The germline V gene has CDR1 LGHDT and CDR2 YNNKEL (reference sequence). This CDR3 is 14 amino acids long. CDR3 sequence: CASREQGGTGELFF. In nucleotides, the CDR3 is TGTGCCAGCAGGGAGCAGGGTGGCACCGGGGAGCTGTTTTTT.

This clone was seen a handful of times. V gene TRBV11-2 combines with J gene TRBJ1-1; TRBD1 aligns across 7 bases. The V and J ends lost 7 bases and 4 bases, in that order; junction bases with no gene match: 12. Per germline, CDR1 SGHAT and CDR2 FQNNGV. The CDR3 is made up of 15 amino acids. The CDR3 reads CASTPITGVGTEAFF. CDR3 DNA sequence: TGTGCCAGCACCCCAATTACAGGGGTAGGCACTGAAGCTTTCTTT.

The rearrangement links TRBV7-9 to TRBJ2-1; 8 nucleotides match TRBD2. The ends lost 4 bases at V and 7 bases at J; junction bases unmatched: 6. The length of the CDR3 is 14 residues. Germline assignment: CDR1 SEHNR and CDR2 FQNEAQ (reference sequence). The CDR3, as DNA: TGTGCCAGCAGCTCGGCGGGACTAGTAAATGAGCAGTTCTTC. Translation gives CASSSAGLVNEQFF. Filled out from reference TRBV7-9 and TRBJ2-1, the complete variable domain reads DTGVSQNPRHKITKRGQNVTFRCDPISEHNRLYWYRQTLGQGPEFLTYFQNEAQLEKSRLLSDRFSAERPKGSFSTLEIQRTEQGDSAMYLCASSSAGLVNEQFFGPGTRLTVL.